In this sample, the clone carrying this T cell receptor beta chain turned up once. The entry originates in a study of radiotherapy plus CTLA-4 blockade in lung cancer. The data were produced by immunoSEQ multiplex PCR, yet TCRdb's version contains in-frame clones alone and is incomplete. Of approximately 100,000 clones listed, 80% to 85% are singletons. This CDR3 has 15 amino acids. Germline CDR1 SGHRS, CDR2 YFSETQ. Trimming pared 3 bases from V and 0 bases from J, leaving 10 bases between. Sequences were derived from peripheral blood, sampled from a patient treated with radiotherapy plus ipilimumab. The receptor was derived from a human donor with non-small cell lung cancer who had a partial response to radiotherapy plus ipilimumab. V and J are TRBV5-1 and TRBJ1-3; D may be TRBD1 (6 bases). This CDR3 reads CASSSGEISGNTIYF. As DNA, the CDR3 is TGCGCCAGCAGCTCAGGGGAAATCTCTGGAAACACCATATATTTT.